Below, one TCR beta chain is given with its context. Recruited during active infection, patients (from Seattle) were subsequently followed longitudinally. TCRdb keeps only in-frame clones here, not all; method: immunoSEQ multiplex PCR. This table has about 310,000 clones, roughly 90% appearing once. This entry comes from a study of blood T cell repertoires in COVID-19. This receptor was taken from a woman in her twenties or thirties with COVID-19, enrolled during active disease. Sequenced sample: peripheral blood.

As DNA, the CDR3 is TGCGCCAGCAGCTTCGAGGGCGGGCGGTCCTACGAGCAGTACTTC. Translation: CASSFEGGRSYEQYF. The chain uses TRBV5-1 and TRBJ2-7; TRBD2 might be the D (5 bases). The CDR3 consists of 15 residues. The germline V gene has CDR1 SGHRS and CDR2 YFSETQ. Trimming left V 2 bases short and J 1 base short, with 13 bases between.